This TCR beta chain was captured in a study of OX40 agonist ivuxolimab in advanced cancers. About the research overall: People in dose escalation had one of these cancers: hepatocellular carcinoma, melanoma, renal cell or head and neck cancer.

The CDR3 consists of 14 residues. CDR1 LNHDA and CDR2 SQIVND come from the germline V gene (reference sequence). V lost 5 bases and J lost 5, with 15 bases in between. Samples were taken at baseline and on day 1 of cycles 4 and 7. Findings of the study overall: CD8+ T cells showed, on average, more clonal expansion than CD4+ cells. The study observed clonal expansion of CD4+ and CD8+ blood T cells by week 6 at 0.1 to 3.0 mg/kg.

This table comes from immunoSEQ multiplex PCR, and its TCRdb copy is limited to in-frame clones, with some not included. The table records about 50,000 clones, about 93% of them present only once. Note on this clone: Its antigen remains unknown.

The sequence came from an adult with an advanced solid tumor such as melanoma, head and neck, liver or kidney cancer. The V call is TRBV19, the J call TRBJ1-1; weak D call: TRBD1 (5 bases). The sample in question was CD4+ or CD8+ T cells sorted from blood, obtained in a trial of the OX40 agonist ivuxolimab. The CDR3 reads CASSYQGFGTEAFF. The DNA of the CDR3 is TGTGCCAGTAGTTACCAGGGTTTTGGGACTGAAGCTTTCTTT. Full variable domain (missing parts from reference TRBV19 and TRBJ1-1): DGGITQSPKYLFRKEGQNVTLSCEQNLNHDAMYWYRQDPGQGLRLIYYSQIVNDFQKGDIAEGYSVSREKKESFPLTVTSAQKNPTAFYLCASSYQGFGTEAFFGQGTRLTVV.